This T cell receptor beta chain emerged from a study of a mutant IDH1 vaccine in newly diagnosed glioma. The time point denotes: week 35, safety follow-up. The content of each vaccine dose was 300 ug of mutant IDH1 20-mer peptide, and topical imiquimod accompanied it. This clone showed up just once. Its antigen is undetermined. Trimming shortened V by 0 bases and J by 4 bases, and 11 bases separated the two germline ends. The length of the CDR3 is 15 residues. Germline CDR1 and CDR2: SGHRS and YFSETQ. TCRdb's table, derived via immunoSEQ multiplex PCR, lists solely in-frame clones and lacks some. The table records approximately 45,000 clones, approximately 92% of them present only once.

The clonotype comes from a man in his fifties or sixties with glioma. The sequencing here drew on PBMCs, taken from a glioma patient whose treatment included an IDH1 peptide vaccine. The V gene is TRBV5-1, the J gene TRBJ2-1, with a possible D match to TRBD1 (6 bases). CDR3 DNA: TGCGCCAGCAGCTTGGTACAGGGCTCGTACAATGAGCAGTTCTTC. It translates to CASSLVQGSYNEQFF.